This entry lists 18 T cell receptor beta chains sequenced from one sample in a study of blood T cell repertoires in COVID-19. This table comes from immunoSEQ multiplex PCR, and its TCRdb copy is limited to in-frame clones, with some not included. The top ten hold less than 8% of the sample, which has over 40,000 clones, roughly four fifths seen once. The source material was peripheral blood. The receptors stem from a man aged 55 to 69 with active COVID-19.

The V gene is TRBV9, the J gene TRBJ2-5, with D perhaps TRBD2 (7 bases). Trimming pared 6 bases from V and 4 bases from J, leaving 16 bases between. CDR1 and CDR2 (germline): SGDLS, YYNGEE. The CDR3 is made up of 14 amino acids. Here the CDR3 DNA reads TGTGCCAGCACGCGCGGGGGCACGGGAGAGACCCAGTACTTC. Protein product: CASTRGGTGETQYF.

This chain joins TRBV7-8 and TRBJ2-7, with 8 bases aligning to TRBD2. The germline CDR1 and CDR2 sequences are SGHVS and FQNEAQ. After removal of 4 bases from V and 5 bases from J, the junction contained 7 bases not matched to a gene. CDR3 length equals 14 residues. CDR3 residues: CASSYPGGENEQYF. CDR3 coding DNA: TGTGCCAGCAGCTACCCCGGGGGGGAGAACGAGCAGTACTTC.

The J gene is TRBJ1-6, the V gene TRBV3-1 (or the pseudogene TRBV3-2); 8 bases are a match to TRBD1. The ends lost 4 bases at V and 7 bases at J; junction bases unmatched: 3. The germline gives CDR1 LGHDT, CDR2 YNNKEL (reference sequence). The CDR3 covers 14 residues. CDR3 region: CASSRRTGNSPLHF. CDR3 in DNA: TGTGCCAGCAGCCGCAGGACAGGGAATTCACCCCTCCACTTT.

V is TRBV13 and J is TRBJ2-7, with D possibly matching TRBD1 (7 bases). The CDR3 extends over 16 amino acids. Germline CDR1 and CDR2: PRHDT and FYEKMQ (reference sequence). The V gene lost 5 bases and the J gene lost 5 bases, with 22 bases spanning the gap. The CDR3 here is CASSMGGRGLVHEQYF. CDR3 nucleotide sequence: TGTGCCAGCAGCATGGGGGGAAGGGGGCTAGTCCACGAGCAGTACTTC. Filled out from reference TRBV13 and TRBJ2-7, the complete variable domain reads AAGVIQSPRHLIKEKRETATLKCYPIPRHDTVYWYQQGPGQDPQFLISFYEKMQSDKGSIPDRFSAQQFSDYHSELNMSSLELGDSALYFCASSMGGRGLVHEQYFGPGTRLTVT.

The V gene is TRBV6-5, the J gene TRBJ1-6, with D unresolved. V lost 7 bases and J lost 0, with 10 bases in between. The CDR3 is 15 residues long. Germline-derived CDR1 and CDR2 are MNHEY and SVGAGI. The CDR3: CASNVLSSYNSPLHF. For the CDR3, the DNA is TGTGCCAGCAATGTACTAAGCTCCTATAATTCACCCCTCCACTTT.

This clone was found once. V is TRBV7-6 and J is TRBJ2-6, with 9 bases fitting TRBD1. The trim removed 5 bases at V and 2 bases at J, leaving 4 bases unmatched. There are 16 residues in the CDR3. The germline V gene has CDR1 SGHVS and CDR2 FNYEAQ. CDR3 region: CASSARTGAGANVLTF. The DNA of the CDR3 is TGTGCCAGCAGCGCCAGGACAGGGGCTGGGGCCAACGTCCTGACTTTC. Full variable domain (rest looked up from reference TRBV7-6 and TRBJ2-6): GAGVSQSPRYKVTKRGQDVALRCDPISGHVSLYWYRQALGQGPEFLTYFNYEAQQDKSGLPNDRFSAERPEGSISTLTIQRTEQRDSAMYRCASSARTGAGANVLTFGAGSRLTVL.

This chain joins TRBV7-6 and TRBJ2-7, with 9 bases lining up with TRBD1. The CDR3 runs 14 residues. The V gene's germline CDR1 is SGHVS and CDR2 FNYEAQ. V lost 5 bases, J lost 4 bases, and 6 bases stayed unmatched. The CDR3 DNA reads as TGTGCCAGCAGCAACACAGGGGGCTTTTACGAGCAGTACTTC. Translated: CASSNTGGFYEQYF.

This chain's CDR3 is CASSPPGLAGGFYEQYF. The CDR3 DNA sequence: TGTGCCAGCTCACCACCGGGACTAGCGGGAGGCTTCTACGAGCAGTACTTC. The chain employs TRBV18 and TRBJ2-7; TRBD2 matches 15 bases. This CDR3 spans 17 amino acids. The germline V gene encodes CDR1 KGHSH and CDR2 LQKENI. J gave up 3 bases and V 0 bases, and 3 bases lay outside the gene matches.

The chain links TRBV5-1 to TRBJ1-1; 8 bases align to TRBD1. The ends lost 4 bases at V and 7 bases at J; junction bases unmatched: 12. The germline CDR1 and CDR2 sequences are SGHRS and YFSETQ. The CDR3 is 15 residues long. CDR3 sequence: CASSPGVRQGIEAFF. DNA for the CDR3: TGCGCCAGCAGCCCGGGGGTGCGACAGGGGATTGAAGCTTTCTTT.

This chain uses TRBV18 with TRBJ2-7; possibly TRBD1 for D (6 bases). V lost 3 bases to trimming and J lost 5 bases, with 20 bases between them. Per germline, CDR1 KGHSH and CDR2 LQKENI. The CDR3 covers 16 residues. The CDR3 reads CASSPGRQVLSNEQYF. In nucleotides, the CDR3 is TGTGCCAGCTCACCTGGAAGACAGGTTCTATCGAACGAGCAGTACTTC. The whole variable domain, filled in from reference TRBV18 and TRBJ2-7, reads NAGVMQNPRHLVRRRGQEARLRCSPMKGHSHVYWYRQLPEEGLKFMVYLQKENIIDESGMPKERFSAEFPKEGPSILRIQQVVRGDSAAYFCASSPGRQVLSNEQYFGPGTRLTVT.

The chain carries TRBV19 and TRBJ2-5; tentatively, D is TRBD2 (5 bases). The germline gives CDR1 LNHDA, CDR2 SQIVND (reference sequence). This CDR3 region has 14 residues. Trimming cost V 3 bases and J 5 bases, with 13 bases left between them. The CDR3 region has the DNA TGTGCCAGTAGTATCGGGAACCTCCAGGAGACCCAGTACTTC. As protein: CASSIGNLQETQYF.

The rearrangement uses TRBV13 and TRBJ2-1, with 11 bases matching TRBD2. Germline CDR1 is PRHDT and CDR2 is FYEKMQ (reference sequence). The CDR3 is made up of 17 amino acids. V shed 6 bases, J shed 4 bases, and the junction held 11 bases outside the gene matches. The CDR3 DNA reads as TGTGCCAGCAGTCAAAACAAAATAGCGGGAGGGTACAATGAGCAGTTCTTC. This gives the protein CASSQNKIAGGYNEQFF.

V usage is TRBV28 and J usage is TRBJ2-7, with 11 bases fitting TRBD1. Trimming at V came to 4 bases and at J to 1 base, leaving 9 bases not matched to a gene. The CDR3 runs to 17 residues. Looked up from germline, CDR1 is MDHEN and CDR2 is SYDVKM. The CDR3 sequence is CASSSWDRGGLSYEQYF. Written as DNA, the CDR3 is TGTGCCAGCAGTTCCTGGGACAGGGGGGGGTTGTCCTACGAGCAGTACTTC.

In this sample, this clone turned up a few times. The chain uses TRBV30 and TRBJ2-7; D is possibly TRBD2 (5 bases). Germline values: CDR1 GTSNPN, CDR2 SVGIG (reference sequence). The CDR3 is 12 amino acids. The CDR3 reads CARGSSAYEQYF. The CDR3 coding sequence is TGTGCACGGGGAAGTTCGGCCTACGAGCAGTACTTC.

V and J are TRBV7-2 and TRBJ2-7, with 9 bases identical to TRBD1. V shed 4 bases and J 5 bases; nucleotides not matched to a gene: 9. Looked up from germline, CDR1 is SGHTA and CDR2 is FQGNSA. CDR3 length equals 15 residues. CDR3 protein: CASSSSGTGINEQYF. CDR3 in DNA: TGTGCCAGCAGCTCATCCGGGACAGGGATCAACGAGCAGTACTTC.

The J gene is TRBJ1-3, the V gene TRBV28; tentatively, D is TRBD1 (5 bases). The CDR3 has 14 residues. V lost 5 bases to trimming and J lost 1 base, with 9 bases between them. Germline V gives CDR1 MDHEN, CDR2 SYDVKM. As DNA, the CDR3 is TGTGCCAGCAGTCCGGGGGGTTCTGGAAACACCATATATTTT. Translated, it gives CASSPGGSGNTIYF.

The CDR3 loop reads CASRRGGSSYNEQFF. CDR3 DNA: TGTGCCAGCAGACGGGGTGGGAGCTCCTACAATGAGCAGTTCTTC. The V call is TRBV28, the J call TRBJ2-1; D might be TRBD2 (5 bases). V was cut by 6 bases and J by 0 bases, with 12 bases left in between. CDR3 length: 15 amino acids. Germline CDR1 reads MDHEN; CDR2 reads SYDVKM.

V is TRBV29-1 and J is TRBJ1-4; D might be TRBD1 (6 bases). CDR1 and CDR2 (germline): SQVTM, ANQGSEA. The CDR3 is 18 residues long. The DNA of the CDR3 is TGCATCAAGTACCCCTCTTCGGGAGGGCCCAGGGGTAATGAAAAACTGTTTTTT. Protein: CIKYPSSGGPRGNEKLFF.